The rows below give T cell receptor beta chains drawn from one sample of a study of OX40 agonist ivuxolimab in advanced cancers. Measured with immunoSEQ multiplex PCR; TCRdb has only the in-frame clones, and not every one. The sample records 70,000 to 75,000 clones, 85% to 90% being singletons. The sequencing used CD4+ or CD8+ T cells sorted from blood, collected in a trial of the OX40 agonist ivuxolimab. These receptors originate from an adult with an advanced solid tumor such as melanoma, head and neck, liver or kidney cancer. Both conserved end residues are part of each CDR3. Each record gives: clone size, J gene, V gene, D gene, CDR3 protein, CDR3 DNA. The D gene is left open where the match is weak. A clone size is listed for some rows: how often the clone was seen (once, few, many), or a class if it is expanded.

abundance: .
j_gene: TRBJ2-6
v_gene: TRBV6-1
d_gene: .
CDR3aa: CASSETGSSSGANVLTF
CDR3nt: TGTGCCAGCAGCGAAACAGGGTCCAGCTCTGGGGCCAACGTCCTGACTTTC

abundance: .
j_gene: TRBJ2-1
v_gene: TRBV5-4
d_gene: .
CDR3aa: CASSFRQYNEQFF
CDR3nt: TGTGCCAGCAGCTTCCGGCAATACAATGAGCAGTTCTTC

abundance: .
j_gene: TRBJ1-2
v_gene: TRBV5-1
d_gene: TRBD1
CDR3aa: CASSSDRGSDYGYTF
CDR3nt: TGCGCCAGCAGCTCCGACAGGGGTTCGGACTATGGCTACACCTTC

abundance: .
j_gene: TRBJ2-3
v_gene: TRBV7-9
d_gene: .
CDR3aa: CASSLGTKDTQYF
CDR3nt: TGTGCCAGCAGCTTAGGGACAAAAGATACGCAGTATTTT

abundance: .
j_gene: TRBJ2-3
v_gene: TRBV5-1
d_gene: TRBD2
CDR3aa: CASSLGLGGRGTDTQYF
CDR3nt: TGCGCCAGCAGCTTGGGGTTAGGCGGGAGAGGAACAGATACGCAGTATTTT

abundance: .
j_gene: TRBJ2-1
v_gene: TRBV4-1
d_gene: TRBD2
CDR3aa: CASSQEAPSGIYNEQFF
CDR3nt: TGCGCCAGCAGCCAAGAGGCCCCCAGCGGGATTTACAATGAGCAGTTCTTC

abundance: .
j_gene: TRBJ1-2
v_gene: TRBV6-5
d_gene: .
CDR3aa: CASSESGNGYTF
CDR3nt: TGTGCCAGCAGTGAGTCTGGTAATGGCTACACCTTC

abundance: .
j_gene: TRBJ1-5
v_gene: TRBV28
d_gene: .
CDR3aa: CASSLAEYEGQPQHF
CDR3nt: TGTGCCAGCAGTTTGGCAGAATACGAGGGGCAGCCCCAGCATTTT

abundance: .
j_gene: TRBJ1-2
v_gene: TRBV7-9
d_gene: .
CDR3aa: CASSTGTGYGYTF
CDR3nt: TGTGCCAGCAGCACAGGGACCGGCTATGGCTACACCTTC

abundance: few
j_gene: TRBJ2-7
v_gene: TRBV7-2
d_gene: TRBD1
CDR3aa: CASSLPLSRGYEQYF
CDR3nt: TGTGCCAGCAGCTTACCCTTAAGCAGGGGGTACGAGCAGTACTTC

abundance: .
j_gene: TRBJ2-7
v_gene: TRBV30
d_gene: TRBD2
CDR3aa: CAWSVLAGGEQYF
CDR3nt: TGTGCCTGGAGTGTACTAGCGGGAGGCGAGCAGTACTTC

abundance: .
j_gene: TRBJ1-6
v_gene: TRBV30
d_gene: .
CDR3aa: CAWGVASRSPLHF
CDR3nt: TGTGCCTGGGGCGTTGCCTCACGGTCACCCCTCCACTTT

abundance: .
j_gene: TRBJ2-1
v_gene: TRBV5-1
d_gene: TRBD2
CDR3aa: CASSGLAGVNEQFF
CDR3nt: TGCGCCAGCAGCGGGCTGGCGGGAGTGAATGAGCAGTTCTTC

abundance: .
j_gene: TRBJ1-4
v_gene: TRBV25-1
d_gene: .
CDR3aa: CASTPDLGNEKLFF
CDR3nt: TGTGCCAGCACCCCGGATCTAGGAAATGAAAAACTGTTTTTT

abundance: .
j_gene: TRBJ2-3
v_gene: TRBV27
d_gene: .
CDR3aa: CASSLTQLSTDTQYF
CDR3nt: TGTGCCAGCAGTTTAACCCAACTAAGCACAGATACGCAGTATTTT

abundance: .
j_gene: TRBJ2-7
v_gene: TRBV7-2
d_gene: TRBD2
CDR3aa: CASSLARGGGYYEQYF
CDR3nt: TGTGCCAGCAGCTTAGCCCGCGGGGGGGGTTACTACGAGCAGTACTTC

abundance: .
j_gene: TRBJ1-3
v_gene: TRBV21-1
d_gene: .
CDR3aa: CASSTTASGNTIYF
CDR3nt: TGTGCCAGCAGCACTACGGCCTCTGGAAACACCATATATTTT

abundance: .
j_gene: TRBJ2-3
v_gene: TRBV7-2
d_gene: TRBD2
CDR3aa: CASSLIGTSGSTDTQYF
CDR3nt: TGTGCCAGCAGCTTAATCGGGACTAGCGGGAGCACAGATACGCAGTATTTT

abundance: .
j_gene: TRBJ1-5
v_gene: TRBV28
d_gene: TRBD1
CDR3aa: CASKGRGYRGRQPQHF
CDR3nt: TGTGCCAGCAAGGGGAGGGGGTACAGGGGGCGTCAGCCCCAGCATTTT

abundance: once
j_gene: TRBJ2-7
v_gene: TRBV21-1
d_gene: .
CDR3aa: CASSERGLSYEQYF
CDR3nt: TGTGCCAGCAGCGAACGGGGTCTATCCTACGAGCAGTACTTC

abundance: .
j_gene: TRBJ1-4
v_gene: TRBV19
d_gene: .
CDR3aa: CASSRTYRATNEKLFF
CDR3nt: TGTGCCAGTAGTCGAACCTACAGGGCCACTAATGAAAAACTGTTTTTT

abundance: .
j_gene: TRBJ1-1
v_gene: TRBV7-4
d_gene: .
CDR3aa: CASSECRGNTEAFF
CDR3nt: TGTGCCAGCAGCGAATGCAGGGGGAACACTGAAGCTTTCTTT